This T cell receptor (beta chain) was documented in a study of CXCR3-negative and CXCR3-positive naive CD8 T cells. At the level of the study: Every library held about 1.5 +/- 0.3 million TRB reads, and the total came to 130 million to 150 million. Broader study findings: With respect to TRBV-TRBJ usage, naive CXCR3-negative and CXCR3-positive cells were similar; memory differed. More hydrophobic TRB CDR3s occurred in CXCR3-positive than in CXCR3-negative naive cells.

The TRB cDNA libraries were prepared by 5' RACE with UMI labels. TCRdb re-called the 5' RACE reads and gives one entry per CDR3 protein, without DNA. The sample data list tens of thousands of distinct CDR3 sequences. The germline CDR1 and CDR2 sequences are SGHTA and FQGNSA. The CDR3 has 12 amino acids. Comments on this clonotype: No antigen is known for it.

The origin of this receptor is a human donor in good health. Some clones in this sample may be carry-over from other donors' samples. The chain is built from TRBV7-2 and TRBJ1-6. Input material: naive CXCR3- CD8+ T cells from blood. The subset is: CD45RO-CCR7+CD27+CD95- naive CD8+ T cells lacking CXCR3 (TNR3-). The CDR3 protein is CASRKQNSPLHF.